This TCR beta chain was retrieved from a study of vaccination effects on CD4 cells after COVID-19. Antigen-specific CD4+ T cell clonotypes were called by their expansion after viral peptide-pool culture in ViraFEST. Cultured cells yielded isolated CD4+ T cells after 10 days. All participants had two doses of either the BNT162b2 or mRNA-1273 vaccine. Cultures used 2 million or so PBMC per well, 7.5 to 10 IU/ml IL-2 and approximately 11 ug/ml peptides. From germline, CDR1 is MNHEY and CDR2 SVGAGI. The V and J ends lost 7 bases and 0 bases respectively, with 6 bases between them. The CDR3 is 12 residues long. Here immunoSEQ multiplex PCR was the method, and the copy in TCRdb shows in-frame clones only, minus some. This table holds some 50,000 clones, over 60% found once. In the case of this clone: What it recognizes is unknown.

General study findings and limits: After vaccination of healthy people, only 1 of 255 vaccine-induced clones cross-reacted with common cold coronaviruses.

The rearrangement uses TRBV6-5 and TRBJ1-1, with D uncertain. Sequenced here: CD4+ T cells from PBMCs cultured with HCoV-OC43 spike peptides, sampled after COVID-19 vaccination. Subset reported: HCoV-OC43 spike overlapping peptide pool stimulation. This receptor was obtained from a human donor who received a COVID-19 vaccine. The CDR3 loop is CASIGVNTEAFF. The CDR3 DNA is TGTGCCAGCATAGGAGTGAACACTGAAGCTTTCTTT.